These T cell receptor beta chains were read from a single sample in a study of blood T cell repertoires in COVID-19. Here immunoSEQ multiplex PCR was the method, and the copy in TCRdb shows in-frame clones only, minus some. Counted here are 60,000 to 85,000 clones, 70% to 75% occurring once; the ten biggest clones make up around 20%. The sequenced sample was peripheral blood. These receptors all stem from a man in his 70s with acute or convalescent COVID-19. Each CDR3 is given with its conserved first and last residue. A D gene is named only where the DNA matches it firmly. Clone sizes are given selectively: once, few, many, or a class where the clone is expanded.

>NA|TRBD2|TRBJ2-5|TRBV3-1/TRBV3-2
CASSQAGGAETQYF
TGTGCCAGCAGCCAAGCGGGGGGAGCAGAGACCCAGTACTTC
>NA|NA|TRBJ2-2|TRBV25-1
CASSVRRGSTGELFF
TGTGCCAGCAGTGTTAGACGGGGGAGCACCGGGGAGCTGTTTTTT
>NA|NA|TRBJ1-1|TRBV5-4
CASSLVGGMGDTEAFF
TGTGCCAGCAGCTTGGTCGGAGGGATGGGTGACACTGAAGCTTTCTTT
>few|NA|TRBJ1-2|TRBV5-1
CASSLKEGDGNGYTF
TGCGCCAGCTCGCTTAAGGAGGGCGACGGAAATGGCTACACCTTC
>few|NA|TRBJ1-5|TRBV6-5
CASSSQRQPQHF
TGTGCCAGCAGTTCCCAGAGGCAGCCCCAGCATTTT
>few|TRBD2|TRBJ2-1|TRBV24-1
CATSDGPGTKYNEQFF
TGTGCCACCAGTGATGGACCCGGGACTAAATACAATGAGCAGTTCTTC
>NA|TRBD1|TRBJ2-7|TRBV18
CASSPAQGASYEQYF
TGTGCCAGCTCACCAGCACAGGGGGCGAGTTACGAGCAGTACTTC
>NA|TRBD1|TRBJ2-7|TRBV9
CASSGTGGREQYF
TGTGCCAGCAGCGGAACAGGGGGGCGCGAGCAGTACTTC
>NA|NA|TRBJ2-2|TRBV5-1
CASSPYGGTGELFF
TGCGCCAGCAGCCCCTACGGGGGCACCGGGGAGCTGTTTTTT
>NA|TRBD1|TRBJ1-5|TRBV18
CASSPGQGTSNQPQHF
TGTGCCAGCTCACCCGGACAGGGGACGAGCAATCAGCCCCAGCATTTT
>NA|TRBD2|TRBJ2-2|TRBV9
CASNPGLPNTGELFF
TGTGCCAGCAACCCGGGACTACCGAACACCGGGGAGCTGTTTTTT
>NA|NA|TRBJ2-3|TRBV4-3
CASSQNLAGTDTQYF
TGCGCCAGCAGCCAAAACTTAGCGGGCACAGATACGCAGTATTTT
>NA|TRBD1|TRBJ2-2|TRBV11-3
CASSLGSRTGSGGELFF
TGTGCCAGCAGCTTAGGAAGTCGGACAGGGTCGGGCGGGGAGCTGTTTTTT
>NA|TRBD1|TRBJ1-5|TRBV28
CASSFGTGASREPQHF
TGTGCCAGCAGTTTTGGGACAGGGGCCTCACGGGAGCCCCAGCATTTT
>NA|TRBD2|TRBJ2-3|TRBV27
CASSLYREANTQYF
TGTGCCAGCAGTTTATATCGGGAGGCCAATACGCAGTATTTT
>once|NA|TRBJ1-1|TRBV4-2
CASSPEGRHTSRTEAFF
TGTGCCAGCAGCCCCGAGGGTAGGCACACCTCGCGAACTGAAGCTTTCTTT
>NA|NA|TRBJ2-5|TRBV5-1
CASSLAGREETQYF
TGCGCCAGCAGCTTGGCCGGCAGGGAAGAGACCCAGTACTTC
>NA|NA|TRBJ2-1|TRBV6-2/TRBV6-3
CASSSLEAGNEQFF
TGTGCCAGCAGTTCTCTCGAGGCCGGCAATGAGCAGTTCTTC
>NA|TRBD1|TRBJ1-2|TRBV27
CASSFRDRINYGYTF
TGTGCCAGCAGTTTCCGGGACAGGATAAACTATGGCTACACCTTC
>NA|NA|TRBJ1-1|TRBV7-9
CASTNQGGGTEAFF
TGTGCCAGCACAAACCAAGGGGGTGGCACTGAAGCTTTCTTT
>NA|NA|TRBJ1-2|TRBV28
CASSLPQGGVGYTF
TGTGCCAGCAGTTTACCTCAGGGAGGGGTCGGCTACACCTTC
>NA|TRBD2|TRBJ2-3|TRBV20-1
CSASRPPGVAGGLTDTQYF
TGCAGTGCTAGTCGCCCCCCCGGGGTGGCGGGAGGACTCACAGATACGCAGTATTTT
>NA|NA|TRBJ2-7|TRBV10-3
CAISESNRAYEQYF
TGTGCCATCAGTGAGTCCAATCGGGCCTACGAGCAGTACTTC
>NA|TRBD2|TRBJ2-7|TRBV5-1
CASSLGGGSLAYEQYF
TGCGCCAGCAGCTTGGGGGGCGGGAGTTTGGCCTACGAGCAGTACTTC
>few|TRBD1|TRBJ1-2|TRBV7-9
CASSGRDSLLYGYTF
TGTGCCAGCAGCGGACGGGACAGTCTTCTCTATGGCTACACCTTC
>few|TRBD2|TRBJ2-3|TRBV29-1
CSVEGISGKADTQYF
TGCAGCGTTGAAGGAATTAGCGGGAAGGCAGATACGCAGTATTTT
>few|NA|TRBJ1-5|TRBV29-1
CSVAGGFDQPQHF
TGCAGCGTTGCTGGGGGCTTTGATCAGCCCCAGCATTTT
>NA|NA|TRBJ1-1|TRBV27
CASSLSPSGGSTEAFF
TGTGCCAGCAGTTTATCGCCCTCGGGGGGTTCCACTGAAGCTTTCTTT
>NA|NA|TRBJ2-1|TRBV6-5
CASSSQEFFEQFF
TGTGCCAGCAGTTCCCAGGAATTCTTTGAGCAGTTCTTC
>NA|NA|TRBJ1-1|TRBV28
CASAFSPQGNTEAFF
TGTGCCAGCGCGTTCAGCCCGCAGGGGAACACTGAAGCTTTCTTT
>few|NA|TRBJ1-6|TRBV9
CASSVAERPSSYNSPLHF
TGTGCCAGCAGCGTAGCTGAGCGGCCGAGCTCCTATAATTCACCCCTCCACTTT
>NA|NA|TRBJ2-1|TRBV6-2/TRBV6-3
CASSYKIPRHLQPYNEQFF
TGTGCCAGCAGTTACAAGATCCCGAGACACCTACAACCATACAATGAGCAGTTCTTC
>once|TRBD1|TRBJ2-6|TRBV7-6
CASSLEGQGEGGILTF
TGTGCCAGCAGCTTAGAGGGACAGGGGGAAGGAGGAATCCTGACTTTC
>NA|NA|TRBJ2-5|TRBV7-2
CASSSRTAGETQYF
TGTGCCAGCAGCTCCCGGACAGCCGGGGAGACCCAGTACTTC
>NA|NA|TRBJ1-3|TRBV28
CASGLSTGGNTIYF
TGTGCCAGCGGATTGTCAACAGGGGGAAACACCATATATTTT
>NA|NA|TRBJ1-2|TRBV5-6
CASSMDPGGHYGYTF
TGTGCCAGCAGCATGGACCCAGGAGGGCACTATGGCTACACCTTC
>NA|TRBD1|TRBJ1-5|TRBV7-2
CASSDRDRGQPQHF
TGTGCCAGCAGCGACCGGGACAGGGGGCAGCCCCAGCATTTT
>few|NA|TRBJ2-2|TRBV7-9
CASSSAKDRGTGELFF
TGTGCCAGCAGCTCCGCGAAGGATCGCGGCACCGGGGAGCTGTTTTTT
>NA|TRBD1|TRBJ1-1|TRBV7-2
CASSLVQGATEAFF
TGTGCCAGCAGCTTAGTACAGGGGGCCACTGAAGCTTTCTTT
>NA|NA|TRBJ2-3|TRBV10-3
CAISEPGTGGYF
TGTGCCATCAGTGAGCCCGGGACCGGGGGGTATTTT
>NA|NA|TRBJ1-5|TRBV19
CASRLSDTEPQHF
TGTGCCAGTAGGTTGTCTGATACGGAGCCCCAGCATTTT
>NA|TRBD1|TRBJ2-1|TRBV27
CASSPGQGGNEQFF
TGTGCCAGCAGTCCCGGACAGGGCGGGAATGAGCAGTTCTTC
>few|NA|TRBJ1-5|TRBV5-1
CASSLAGESNQPQHF
TGCGCCAGCAGCTTGGCAGGTGAGAGCAATCAGCCCCAGCATTTT
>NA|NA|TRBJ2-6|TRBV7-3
CASSSPGGANVLTF
TGTGCCAGCAGCTCGCCGGGAGGGGCCAACGTCCTGACTTTC
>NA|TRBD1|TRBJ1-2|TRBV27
CASSDKGALLGVNYGYTF
TGTGCCAGCAGTGATAAGGGGGCCCTCTTGGGAGTTAACTATGGCTACACCTTC
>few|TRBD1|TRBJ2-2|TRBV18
CAGTGNTGELFF
TGTGCCGGGACAGGGAACACCGGGGAGCTGTTTTTT
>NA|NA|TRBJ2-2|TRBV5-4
CASSLMQGSTGELFF
TGTGCCAGCAGCTTGATGCAGGGCAGTACCGGGGAGCTGTTTTTT
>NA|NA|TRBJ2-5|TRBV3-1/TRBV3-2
CASSQVSETQYF
TGTGCCAGCAGCCAAGTATCAGAGACCCAGTACTTC
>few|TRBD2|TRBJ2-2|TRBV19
CASSVGTSVNTGELFF
TGTGCCAGTAGTGTCGGGACTAGCGTGAACACCGGGGAGCTGTTTTTT
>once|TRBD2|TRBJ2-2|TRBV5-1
CASSPGLAGVTGELFF
TGCGCCAGCAGCCCCGGACTAGCGGGAGTCACCGGGGAGCTGTTTTTT
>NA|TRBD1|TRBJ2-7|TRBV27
CASSRLPGQAAAEEQYF
TGTGCCAGCAGTCGACTCCCGGGACAGGCGGCGGCGGAAGAGCAGTACTTC
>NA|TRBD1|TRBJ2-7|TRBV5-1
CASSLRTGVDEQYF
TGCGCCAGCAGCTTACGGACAGGAGTTGACGAGCAGTACTTC
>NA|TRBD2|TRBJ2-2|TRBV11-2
CASSLDFGEGTGELFF
TGTGCCAGCAGCTTAGATTTCGGGGAGGGGACCGGGGAGCTGTTTTTT
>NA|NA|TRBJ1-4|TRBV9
CASSVGGPYEKLFF
TGTGCCAGCAGCGTAGGGGGGCCCTATGAAAAACTGTTTTTT
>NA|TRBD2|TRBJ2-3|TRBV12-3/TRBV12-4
CASHSGGTDTQYF
TGTGCCAGCCACAGCGGGGGGACAGATACGCAGTATTTT
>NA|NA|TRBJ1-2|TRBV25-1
CASSPQINYGYTF
TGTGCCAGCAGTCCACAAATTAACTATGGCTACACCTTC
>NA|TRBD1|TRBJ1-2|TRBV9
CASSDRTGVYGYTF
TGTGCCAGCAGTGACCGGACAGGGGTCTATGGCTACACCTTC